This TCR beta chain was sequenced for a study of blood T cells in healthy people across ages. Study-wide points: Any changes in expanded clonotypes were possibly confounded, as donor CMV status remained unknown. Per million T cells, the diversity of TCR beta decreased roughly linearly as age advanced.

The CDR3 runs to 13 residues. The germline CDR1 and CDR2 sequences are KGHDR and SFDVKD. V was shortened by 6 bases and J by 6 bases, with 13 bases between the two germline ends. Every sample had a minimum of 6.5 million PBMCs isolated. For the second PCR, which ran for about 7 to 11 cycles, a sample-barcoded 5' primer and a J-beta primer mix were used. TCRdb reprocessed the 5' RACE reads with MiXCR, giving one entry per CDR3 protein. The sample has roughly 410,000 distinct CDR3 sequences; about 49% are singletons. About this clonotype: Its antigen is undetermined.

This chain joins TRBV24-1 and TRBJ1-2; the D gene is possibly TRBD1 (5 bases). The sequenced sample consisted of blood. This clonotype was sampled from a man aged 60 to 69 in good health. CDR3 in amino acids: CATSPQGGHGYTF. CDR3 sequence (DNA): TGTGCCACCAGTCCTCAGGGTGGGCATGGCTACACCTTC.